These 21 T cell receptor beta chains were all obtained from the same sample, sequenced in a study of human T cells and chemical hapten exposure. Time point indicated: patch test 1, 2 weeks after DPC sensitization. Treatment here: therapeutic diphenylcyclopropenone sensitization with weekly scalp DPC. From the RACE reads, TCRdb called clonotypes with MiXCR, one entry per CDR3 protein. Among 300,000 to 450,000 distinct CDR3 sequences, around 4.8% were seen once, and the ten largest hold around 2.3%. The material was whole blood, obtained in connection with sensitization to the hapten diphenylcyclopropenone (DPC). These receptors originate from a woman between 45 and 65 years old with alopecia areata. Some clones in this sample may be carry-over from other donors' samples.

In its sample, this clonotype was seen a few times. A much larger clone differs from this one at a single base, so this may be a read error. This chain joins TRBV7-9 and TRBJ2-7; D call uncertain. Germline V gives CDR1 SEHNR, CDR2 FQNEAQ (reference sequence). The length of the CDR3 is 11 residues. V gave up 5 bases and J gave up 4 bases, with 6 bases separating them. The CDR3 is CASSTYYEQYF. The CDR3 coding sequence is TGTGCCAGCAGCACCTATTACGAGCAGTACTTC.

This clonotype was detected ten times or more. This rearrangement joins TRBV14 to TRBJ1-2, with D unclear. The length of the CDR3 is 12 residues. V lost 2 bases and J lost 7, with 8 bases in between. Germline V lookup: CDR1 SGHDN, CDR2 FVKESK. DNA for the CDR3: TGTGCCAGCAGCCAATCGTTACTTGGCTACACCTTC. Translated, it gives CASSQSLLGYTF. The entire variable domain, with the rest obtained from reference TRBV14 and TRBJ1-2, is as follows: EAGVTQFPSHSVIEKGQTVTLRCDPISGHDNLYWYRRVMGKEIKFLLHFVKESKQDESGMPNNRFLAERTGGTYSTLKVQPAELEDSGVYFCASSQSLLGYTFGSGTRLTVV.

The CDR3 nucleotides are TGCGCCAGCAGCTTGGAAGGGACTAGTTTCTACAATGAGCAGTTCTTC. Translating it yields CASSLEGTSFYNEQFF. V gene TRBV5-1 combines with J gene TRBJ2-1; 8 bases are shared with TRBD2. Unmatched junction bases numbered 5, after V lost 0 bases and J lost 3 bases. The CDR3 runs to 16 residues. CDR1 and CDR2 from the germline V gene are SGHRS and YFSETQ. Variable domain in full (rest from reference TRBV5-1 and TRBJ2-1): KAGVTQTPRYLIKTRGQQVTLSCSPISGHRSVSWYQQTPGQGLQFLFEYFSETQRNKGNFPGRFSGRQFSNSRSEMNVSTLELGDSALYLCASSLEGTSFYNEQFFGPGTRLTVL.

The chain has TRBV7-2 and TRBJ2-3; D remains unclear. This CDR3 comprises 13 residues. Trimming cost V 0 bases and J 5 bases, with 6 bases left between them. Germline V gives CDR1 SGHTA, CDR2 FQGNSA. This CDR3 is CASSLAVGDTQYF. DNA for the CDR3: TGTGCCAGCAGCTTAGCGGTGGGAGATACGCAGTATTTT. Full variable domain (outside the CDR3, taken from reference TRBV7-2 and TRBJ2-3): GAGVSQSPSNKVTEKGKDVELRCDPISGHTALYWYRQSLGQGLEFLIYFQGNSAPDKSGLPSDRFSAERTGGSVSTLTIQRTQQEDSAVYLCASSLAVGDTQYFGPGTRLTVL.

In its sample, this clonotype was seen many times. This CDR3 reads CAIRDRLAEQYF. The CDR3 DNA is TGTGCCATCAGGGACAGGTTGGCCGAGCAGTACTTC. The chain employs TRBV10-3 and TRBJ2-7, with TRBD1 identical over 7 bases. This CDR3 has 12 residues. CDR1 is ENHRY and CDR2 is SYGVKD in the germline V gene. The J segment lost 6 bases and the V segment lost 6 bases, leaving 5 bases of the junction unmatched.

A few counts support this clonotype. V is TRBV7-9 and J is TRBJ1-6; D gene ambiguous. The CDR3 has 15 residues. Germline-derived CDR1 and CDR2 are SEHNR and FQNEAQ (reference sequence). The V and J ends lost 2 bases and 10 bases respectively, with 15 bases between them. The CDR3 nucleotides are TGTGCCAGCAGCTTACTGTCCCACACGAGGTCACCCCTCCACTTT. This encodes CASSLLSHTRSPLHF.

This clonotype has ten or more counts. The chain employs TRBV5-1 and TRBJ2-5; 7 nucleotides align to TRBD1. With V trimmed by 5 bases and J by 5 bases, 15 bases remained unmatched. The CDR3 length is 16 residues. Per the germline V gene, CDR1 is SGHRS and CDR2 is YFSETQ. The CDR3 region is CASRPDRDGLSETQYF. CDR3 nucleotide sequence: TGCGCCAGCAGGCCCGACAGGGATGGGCTGTCGGAGACCCAGTACTTC.

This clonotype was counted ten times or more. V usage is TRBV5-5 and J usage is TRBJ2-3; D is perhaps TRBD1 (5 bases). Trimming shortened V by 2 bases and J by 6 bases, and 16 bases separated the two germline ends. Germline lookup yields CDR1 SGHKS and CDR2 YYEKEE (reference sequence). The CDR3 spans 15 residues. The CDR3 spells CASSLYSGSGDTQYF. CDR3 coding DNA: TGTGCCAGCAGCTTATACTCAGGGTCTGGCGATACGCAGTATTTT.

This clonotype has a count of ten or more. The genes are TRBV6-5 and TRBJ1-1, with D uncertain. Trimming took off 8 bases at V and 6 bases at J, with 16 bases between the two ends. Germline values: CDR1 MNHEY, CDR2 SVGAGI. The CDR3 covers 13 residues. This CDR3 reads CASATVEGAEAFF. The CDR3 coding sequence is TGTGCCAGCGCCACTGTCGAGGGCGCTGAAGCTTTCTTT.

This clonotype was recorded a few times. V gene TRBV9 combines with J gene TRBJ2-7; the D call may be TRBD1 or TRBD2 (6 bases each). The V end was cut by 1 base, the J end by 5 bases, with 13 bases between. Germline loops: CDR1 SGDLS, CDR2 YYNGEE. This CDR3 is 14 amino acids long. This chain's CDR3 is CASSVRAGEDEQYF. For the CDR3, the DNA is TGTGCCAGCAGCGTAAGGGCAGGGGAGGACGAGCAGTACTTC.

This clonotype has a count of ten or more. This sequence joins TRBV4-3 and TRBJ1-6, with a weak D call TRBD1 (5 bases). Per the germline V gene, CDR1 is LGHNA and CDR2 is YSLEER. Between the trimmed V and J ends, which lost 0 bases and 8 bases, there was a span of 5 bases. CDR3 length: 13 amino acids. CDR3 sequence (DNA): TGCGCCAGCAGCCAAGAAGGGGATTCACCCCTCCACTTT. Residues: CASSQEGDSPLHF.

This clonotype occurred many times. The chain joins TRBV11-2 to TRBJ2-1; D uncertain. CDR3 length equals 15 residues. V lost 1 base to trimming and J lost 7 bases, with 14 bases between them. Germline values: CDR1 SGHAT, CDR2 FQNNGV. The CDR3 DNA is TGTGCCAGCAGCTTAGGGCGCGACCCTGCAAATGAGCAGTTCTTC. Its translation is CASSLGRDPANEQFF.

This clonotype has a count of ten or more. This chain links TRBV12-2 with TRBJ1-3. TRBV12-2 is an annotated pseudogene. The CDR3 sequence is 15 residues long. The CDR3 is CASRLGCGAGNTIYF. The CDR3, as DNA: TGTGCAAGTCGCTTAGGTTGTGGGGCTGGAAACACCATATATTTT.

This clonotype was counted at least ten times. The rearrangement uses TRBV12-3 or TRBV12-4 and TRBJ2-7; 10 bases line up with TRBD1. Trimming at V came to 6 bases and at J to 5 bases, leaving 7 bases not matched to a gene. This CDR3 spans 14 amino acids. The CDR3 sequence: CASSSDRGHNEQYF. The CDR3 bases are TGTGCCAGCAGCTCTGACAGGGGGCATAACGAGCAGTACTTC.

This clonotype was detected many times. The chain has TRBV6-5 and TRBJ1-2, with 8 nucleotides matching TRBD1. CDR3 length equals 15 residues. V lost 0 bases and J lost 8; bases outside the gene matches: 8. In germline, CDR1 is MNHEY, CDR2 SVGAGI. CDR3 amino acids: CASSYSQGQGYGYTF. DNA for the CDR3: TGTGCCAGCAGTTACTCTCAAGGACAGGGTTACGGCTACACCTTC.

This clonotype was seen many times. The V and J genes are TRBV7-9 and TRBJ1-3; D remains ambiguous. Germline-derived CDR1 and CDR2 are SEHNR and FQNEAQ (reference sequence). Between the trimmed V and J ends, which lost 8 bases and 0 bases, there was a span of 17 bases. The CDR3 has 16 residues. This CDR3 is CASPGDGELSGNTIYF. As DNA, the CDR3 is TGTGCCAGCCCGGGTGACGGGGAGCTCTCTGGAAACACCATATATTTT.

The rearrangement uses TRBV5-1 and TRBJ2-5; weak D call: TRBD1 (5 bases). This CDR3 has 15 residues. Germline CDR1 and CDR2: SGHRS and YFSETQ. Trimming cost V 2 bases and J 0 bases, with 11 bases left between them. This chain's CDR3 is CASSFGHGYQETQYF. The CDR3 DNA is TGCGCCAGCAGCTTTGGACATGGGTACCAAGAGACCCAGTACTTC. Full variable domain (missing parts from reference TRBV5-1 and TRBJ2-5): KAGVTQTPRYLIKTRGQQVTLSCSPISGHRSVSWYQQTPGQGLQFLFEYFSETQRNKGNFPGRFSGRQFSNSRSEMNVSTLELGDSALYLCASSFGHGYQETQYFGPGTRLLVL.

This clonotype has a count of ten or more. DNA for the CDR3: TGTGCCAGCAGTGAGGTGCGGACTAGCGGGAATGAGCAGTTCTTC. This codes for CASSEVRTSGNEQFF. The chain employs TRBV2 and TRBJ2-1; TRBD2 aligns across 11 bases. Germline lookup yields CDR1 SNHLY and CDR2 FYNNEI. The V segment lost 3 bases and the J segment 7 bases; nucleotides outside the gene matches: 5. The CDR3 contains 15 residues.

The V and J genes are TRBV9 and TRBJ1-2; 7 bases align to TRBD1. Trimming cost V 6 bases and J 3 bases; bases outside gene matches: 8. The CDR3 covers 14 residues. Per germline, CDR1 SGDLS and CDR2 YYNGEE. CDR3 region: CASKGQVKDYGYTF. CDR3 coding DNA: TGTGCCAGCAAAGGACAGGTGAAAGACTATGGCTACACCTTC.

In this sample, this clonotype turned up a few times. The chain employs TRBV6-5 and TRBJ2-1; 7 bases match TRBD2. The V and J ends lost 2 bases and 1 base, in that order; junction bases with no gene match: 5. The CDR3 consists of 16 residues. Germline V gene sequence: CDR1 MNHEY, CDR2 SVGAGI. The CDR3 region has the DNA TGTGCCAGCAGTTACCTGAGCGGGGTATCCTACAATGAGCAGTTCTTC. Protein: CASSYLSGVSYNEQFF.

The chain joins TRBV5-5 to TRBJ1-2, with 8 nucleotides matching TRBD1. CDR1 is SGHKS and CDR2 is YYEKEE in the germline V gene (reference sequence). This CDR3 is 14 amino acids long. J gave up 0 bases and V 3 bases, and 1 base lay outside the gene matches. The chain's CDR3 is CASSWTGPNYGYTF. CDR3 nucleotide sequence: TGTGCCAGCAGCTGGACAGGGCCTAACTATGGCTACACCTTC.